A single TCR beta chain is shown here with its context. Its specific antigen is unknown. The input lacks base qualities; no much larger clone sits a single base away. The goal of deep resolution MiSeq sequencing was a depth between 1 in 1 million and 1 in 200,000 T cells, and coverage averaged 10x per clonotype. TCR beta libraries were generated with the immunoSEQ hsTCRB Kit. In the original analysis: Data were analyzed with ImmunoSEQ Data Assistant and ImmunoSEQ Analyzer, with V, D and J genes assigned per IMGT definitions. Clonality, which ranges from 0 to 1, was calculated as one minus the normalized Shannon entropy of productive rearrangement frequencies. Only overrepresented clonotypes making up at least 0.05% of the repertoire of each patient were included in the public clonotype analysis. Some 14 age-matched healthy donor repertoires from immuneACCESS served as clonality controls. TCRdb re-hosts the immuneACCESS table, in-frame sequences only. Its copies lack some clones; in the studies checked, an unresolved V gene accounts for under half of them, and the cause for the rest is not known. V and J calls and clone size come straight from that table; D and trimming were deduced from the DNA. In this sample the table shows roughly 150,000 clones, under 85% of which occur a single time. The biggest ten clones account for less than 6% of the sample.

Trimming takes 8 bases off V and 7 bases off J; junction bases not matched to a gene: 9. Spanning cysteine to phenylalanine, the CDR3 consists of 13 amino acids. Only CDR3 DNA remains: 39 bases, in frame from the first base. CDR1 MNHEY and CDR2 SVGAGI were looked up in the germline V gene. This sample's time point label indicates: around 2 years on ibrutinib. Roughly 2.2 micrograms of genomic DNA were extracted from cryopreserved PBMCs for TCR beta library preparation. Longitudinal blood samples from CLL patients on ibrutinib monotherapy were analyzed using high-throughput TCR beta sequencing. The patients took part in an open-label, single-center phase 2 trial of ibrutinib monotherapy. This specimen comes from a study of cytotoxic CD8 clonotypes in ibrutinib-treated CLL (dated by TCRdb to the early 2020s). Context from the whole study: The cohort included around 15 treatment-naive and approximately eleven relapsed/refractory patients; some 18 were IGHV unmutated. Partial responses were observed in around 25 patients and complete responses in 2; after a median follow-up of roughly 72 months, remission was maintained in 15 or so patients and progression was observed in some twelve. Response samples were obtained after a median of approximately twelve months of treatment, with a range of roughly 6 to 40 months. An average of approximately 260,000 productive templates and around 100,000 productive rearrangements was obtained per sample. Of the 90 or so participants in the trial, about two dozen had longitudinal samples available. Cryopreserved peripheral blood mononuclear cells were collected at three points: before therapy, at response, and at either sustained remission or disease progression. Every remission and progressive disease sample was obtained while ibrutinib was still being received by the patients. What the authors observed across the whole study: An increase in clonality was observed at ibrutinib response, with clonality remaining stable during sustained remission and falling back toward baseline at progression. Sustained-remission and progressing patients did not have matched sampling times, and lymph node repertoires were not examined. Baseline clonality exceeded that of age-matched healthy donors and correlated strongly with circulating CD8+ T-cell counts. Public clonotypes were rare and either shrank or stayed stable during treatment, and the rise in clonality at ibrutinib response reflected expansion of private clonotypes.

The receptor was derived from a human donor with chronic lymphocytic leukemia. The receptor chain draws on TRBV6-5 and TRBJ2-3, and 7 junction bases match TRBD2. This specimen consisted of PBMCs, obtained after 24 months of ibrutinib treatment. The nucleotides are TGTGCCAGCGCTAATGGGGGGGGTAATACGCAGTATTTT. Its translation reads: CASANGGGNTQYF.